These 30 T cell receptor beta chains were sequenced from one sample in a study of T cells in severe cutaneous drug reactions. TCR subtype-specific primers in iRepertoire multiplex PCR prepared libraries for bulk and single-cell sequencing. TCRdb re-called the multiplex PCR reads and catalogs CDR3 proteins one per entry, DNA excluded. The sample data list around 6,000 distinct CDR3 sequences. Sequenced patients had Stevens-Johnson syndrome or toxic epidermal necrolysis caused by carbamazepine. Sequences were obtained from PBMCs. All receptors derive from a human donor with a severe cutaneous adverse drug reaction.

This rearrangement joins TRBV4-3 to TRBJ2-3; TCRdb picks TRBD1, but there is no DNA to check that call. The CDR3 length is 16 residues. Germline loops: CDR1 LGHNA, CDR2 YSLEER. CDR3 sequence reads: CASSQRSGKGADTQYF.

The rearrangement uses TRBV2 and TRBJ1-2; there is no DNA to check the TCRdb D call of TRBD1. The germline V gene encodes CDR1 SNHLY and CDR2 FYNNEI. The CDR3 loop spans 14 amino acids. The CDR3 region is CASRGQLETKGYTF. Supplemented by reference TRBV2 and TRBJ1-2, the full variable domain reads EPEVTQTPSHQVTQMGQEVILRCVPISNHLYFYWYRQILGQKVEFLVSFYNNEISEKSEIFDDQFSVERPDGSNFTLKIRSTKLEDSAMYFCASRGQLETKGYTFGSGTRLTVV.

V gene TRBV5-1 combines with J gene TRBJ2-5; without DNA, the TCRdb call of TRBD1 cannot be checked. Germline CDR1 is SGHRS and CDR2 is YFSETQ. The CDR3 contains 16 residues. CDR3 sequence reads: CASSLSATGTQETQYF.

This sequence joins TRBV9 and TRBJ2-5; TCRdb's D call, TRBD1, is unchecked because there is no DNA. The CDR3 consists of 15 residues. The germline gives CDR1 SGDLS, CDR2 YYNGEE. The CDR3: CASSVESRGVETQYF.

The J gene is TRBJ2-1, the V gene TRBV7-9; TCRdb's assignment of TRBD1 cannot be checked, as there is no DNA. Germline loops: CDR1 SEHNR, CDR2 FQNEAQ (reference sequence). This CDR3 is 15 amino acids long. The CDR3 spells CASSLTGASYNEQFF.

The chain couples TRBV20-1 to TRBJ2-3; TCRdb selects TRBD2, and the lack of DNA leaves this call unchecked. Germline CDR1 DFQATT, CDR2 SNEGSKA (reference sequence). The CDR3 runs 13 residues. This CDR3 is CSASLPGTDTQYF.

The chain couples TRBV3-1 to TRBJ1-1. There are 14 residues in the CDR3. The germline V gene has CDR1 LGHDT and CDR2 YNNKEL (reference sequence). CDR3 sequence: CASSQQELNTEAFF.

V gene TRBV6-2 or TRBV6-3 combines with J gene TRBJ2-1. The germline V gene has CDR1 MNHEY and CDR2 SVGEGT. This CDR3 has 16 amino acids. The CDR3 loop is CASSYSPTSSYNEQFF.

The chain is built from TRBV11-2 and TRBJ1-2; TCRdb names TRBD1, which stays unverified in the absence of DNA. The CDR3 totals 14 residues. The V gene's germline CDR1 is SGHAT and CDR2 FQNNGV. CDR3 amino acids: CASSDAGATDGYTF.

In terms of frequency, this clonotype is medium-sized. The CDR3 is CASSLPNLQPQHF. This chain joins TRBV28 and TRBJ1-5. This CDR3 contains 13 residues. Germline V gene lookup returns CDR1 MDHEN and CDR2 SYDVKM.

This clonotype ranks as medium-sized in terms of frequency. The rearrangement joins TRBV4-3 to TRBJ2-6; without DNA, the TCRdb call of TRBD2 cannot be checked. The CDR3 consists of 18 residues. The germline V gene encodes CDR1 LGHNA and CDR2 YSLEER. The CDR3 sequence: CASSQAPSGASGANVLTF.

This clonotype is deemed medium-sized by its frequency. The gene calls are TRBV4-3 and TRBJ2-5; the D gene TCRdb calls, TRBD2, cannot be checked with no DNA. The germline V gene has CDR1 LGHNA and CDR2 YSLEER. The CDR3 consists of 15 residues. The CDR3: CASSQDLPPRETQYF.

This clonotype registers medium-sized by frequency. The J gene is TRBJ1-3, the V gene TRBV13. The CDR3 contains 13 residues. Germline loops: CDR1 PRHDT, CDR2 FYEKMQ (reference sequence). The chain's CDR3 is CASSDNPGNTIYF. Full variable domain (remainder filled in from reference TRBV13 and TRBJ1-3): AAGVIQSPRHLIKEKRETATLKCYPIPRHDTVYWYQQGPGQDPQFLISFYEKMQSDKGSIPDRFSAQQFSDYHSELNMSSLELGDSALYFCASSDNPGNTIYFGEGSWLTVV.

The chain joins TRBV18 to TRBJ2-3. Germline values: CDR1 KGHSH, CDR2 LQKENI. The CDR3 consists of 12 residues. This CDR3 is CASSPQNFTQYF.

The chain combines TRBV18 with TRBJ2-1; TCRdb's D call, TRBD2, is unchecked because there is no DNA. CDR1 is KGHSH, CDR2 LQKENI, per germline. The CDR3 contains 17 residues. The CDR3 region is CASSPLGTSAPYNEQFF.

This chain uses TRBV20-1 with TRBJ2-7. The CDR3 has 15 residues. Per the germline V gene, CDR1 is DFQATT and CDR2 is SNEGSKA (reference sequence). CDR3 region: CSARFLAGNSYEQYF.

This clonotype shows up as medium-sized by frequency. V and J are TRBV6-5 and TRBJ1-2; TCRdb selects TRBD1, and the lack of DNA leaves this call unchecked. The CDR3 runs 15 residues. The germline V gene encodes CDR1 MNHEY and CDR2 SVGAGI. CDR3: CASSYSNRGGYGYTF.

This clonotype is deemed large (0.1 to 1%) by its frequency. V gene TRBV6-5 combines with J gene TRBJ1-5; TCRdb's D gene call, TRBD1, goes unchecked for lack of DNA. The length of the CDR3 is 15 residues. The germline CDR1 and CDR2 sequences are MNHEY and SVGAGI. CDR3: CASSYSGQGNQPQHF.

This clonotype is called medium-sized based on its frequency. V is TRBV7-2 and J is TRBJ2-5; TCRdb proposes TRBD2, but this gene call is untestable without DNA. Germline V CDR1 and CDR2: SGHTA, FQGNSA. This CDR3 spans 16 amino acids. The CDR3 protein is CASSSPSGRAVETQYF.

The chain links TRBV6-2 or TRBV6-3 to TRBJ2-7; TCRdb lists TRBD2, though no DNA is available to test this call. Germline V gives CDR1 MNHEY, CDR2 SVGEGT. The CDR3 sequence is 12 residues long. CDR3 residues: CASRSSGYEQYF.

This sequence joins TRBV20-1 and TRBJ1-5. Germline CDR1 DFQATT, CDR2 SNEGSKA (reference sequence). The CDR3 runs to 16 residues. CDR3: CSAFSGGIVSNQPQHF.

The chain recombines TRBV7-2 with TRBJ2-3; TCRdb names TRBD2, which stays unverified in the absence of DNA. The CDR3 runs 17 residues. Germline lookup yields CDR1 SGHTA and CDR2 FQGNSA. CDR3 in amino acids: CASSLQSGGSLADTQYF.

This clonotype is identified as medium-sized from frequency. V is TRBV7-6 and J is TRBJ2-7. Germline lookup yields CDR1 SGHVS and CDR2 FNYEAQ. The length of the CDR3 is 14 residues. CDR3 in amino acids: CASSLVSLFYEQYF.

Here the CDR3 reads CASSPDRGGTEAFF. The chain has TRBV5-1 and TRBJ1-1; checking the TCRdb D call of TRBD1 is not possible without DNA. Germline loops: CDR1 SGHRS, CDR2 YFSETQ. The CDR3 totals 14 residues.

The rearrangement links TRBV12-3 or TRBV12-4 to TRBJ1-5. The CDR3 sequence is 15 residues long. The CDR3 spells CASSSAGKSNQPQHF.

The chain carries TRBV5-6 and TRBJ2-1; TCRdb gives TRBD2 as the D gene, but with no DNA this cannot be confirmed. Germline assignment: CDR1 SGHDT and CDR2 YYEEEE. The CDR3 is made up of 16 amino acids. This chain's CDR3 is CASSLGIAGGPNEQFF.

This chain joins TRBV13 and TRBJ2-2. The germline gives CDR1 PRHDT, CDR2 FYEKMQ (reference sequence). The CDR3 length is 13 residues. The CDR3 loop is CASSLLNTGELFF.

The V and J genes are TRBV6-1 and TRBJ1-2; TCRdb's D gene call, TRBD1, goes unchecked for lack of DNA. Per germline, CDR1 MNHNS and CDR2 SASEGT. The CDR3 has 14 amino acids. This CDR3 is CASSDSKGDYGYTF.

According to its frequency, this clonotype is medium-sized (0.01 to 0.1%). The chain combines TRBV6-1 with TRBJ2-1; checking the TCRdb D call of TRBD2 is not possible without DNA. Looked up from germline, CDR1 is MNHNS and CDR2 is SASEGT. The CDR3 spans 15 residues. CDR3 residues: CASASLAGAHNEQFF.

The chain combines TRBV24-1 with TRBJ1-5. The CDR3 extends over 12 amino acids. In germline, CDR1 is KGHDR, CDR2 SFDVKD. CDR3 protein: CATSGPEGPQHF.